Each of the 9 T cell receptor beta chains below was sequenced from the same sample in a study of TIL therapy for anti-PD-1-resistant metastatic lung cancer. The immunoSEQ assay was v3. Using immunoSEQ multiplex PCR, the repertoire was profiled, and TCRdb retains in-frame clones only, with some absent. This table has 15,000 to 20,000 clones, 80% to 90% appearing once. Time point noted: pre-treatment sample, taken before nivolumab and TIL therapy. The material sequenced was blood, taken at baseline. These receptors came from a person aged 25-85 years with non-small cell lung cancer.

The table lists this clone with a few counts. This sequence joins TRBV2 and TRBJ2-7, with TRBD1 matching over 7 bases. Germline V CDR1 and CDR2: SNHLY, FYNNEI. This CDR3 spans 15 amino acids. Losses at the gene ends were 6 bases for V and 0 bases for J; bases not matched to a gene: 8. The DNA for the CDR3 is TGTGCCAGCAGAGTCAACAGGGGAACCTCCTACGAGCAGTACTTC. Amino acids: CASRVNRGTSYEQYF. The whole variable domain, filled in from reference TRBV2 and TRBJ2-7, reads EPEVTQTPSHQVTQMGQEVILRCVPISNHLYFYWYRQILGQKVEFLVSFYNNEISEKSEIFDDQFSVERPDGSNFTLKIRSTKLEDSAMYFCASRVNRGTSYEQYFGPGTRLTVT.

This chain connects TRBV7-2 to TRBJ1-1; no firm D call. CDR3 length: 14 amino acids. From germline, CDR1 is SGHTA and CDR2 FQGNSA. Trimming stripped 3 bases from V and 1 base from J, with 9 bases between. The CDR3 nucleotides are TGTGCCAGCAGCTTCCGACGGGAGAACACTGAAGCTTTCTTT. It codes for CASSFRRENTEAFF. Full variable domain (rest looked up from reference TRBV7-2 and TRBJ1-1): GAGVSQSPSNKVTEKGKDVELRCDPISGHTALYWYRQSLGQGLEFLIYFQGNSAPDKSGLPSDRFSAERTGGSVSTLTIQRTQQEDSAVYLCASSFRRENTEAFFGQGTRLTVV.

This chain uses TRBV5-4 with TRBJ2-3, with 10 bases that match TRBD1. Germline loops: CDR1 SGHNT, CDR2 YYREEE (reference sequence). The CDR3 loop spans 16 amino acids. The trim removed 3 bases at V and 0 bases at J, leaving 4 bases unmatched. The CDR3, as DNA: TGTGCCAGCAGCTCCGACAGGGGGCCCAGCACAGATACGCAGTATTTT. It is translated as CASSSDRGPSTDTQYF.

This clone has just one count. The chain combines TRBV7-2 with TRBJ2-7; D is ambiguous. Germline lookup yields CDR1 SGHTA and CDR2 FQGNSA. The V gene lost 1 base and the J gene lost 0 bases, with 10 bases spanning the gap. The CDR3 is 15 amino acids. This CDR3 reads CASSLDSWSSYEQYF. CDR3 DNA: TGTGCCAGCAGCTTAGATTCCTGGAGCTCCTACGAGCAGTACTTC.

J is TRBJ2-3 and V is TRBV11-2; 11 bases align to TRBD2. Germline-derived CDR1 and CDR2 are SGHAT and FQNNGV. After removal of 5 bases from V and 4 bases from J, the junction contained 5 bases not matched to a gene. This CDR3 has 15 amino acids. The chain's CDR3 is CASSVTSGVPDTQYF. The CDR3 coding sequence is TGTGCCAGCAGCGTGACTAGCGGGGTACCAGATACGCAGTATTTT. Full variable domain (outside the CDR3, taken from reference TRBV11-2 and TRBJ2-3): EAGVAQSPRYKIIEKRQSVAFWCNPISGHATLYWYQQILGQGPKLLIQFQNNGVVDDSQLPKDRFSAERLKGVDSTLKIQPAKLEDSAVYLCASSVTSGVPDTQYFGPGTRLTVL.

The sample holds one count of this clone. V usage is TRBV5-1 and J usage is TRBJ2-3, with D perhaps TRBD1 (6 bases). Per the germline V gene, CDR1 is SGHRS and CDR2 is YFSETQ. Trimming removed 0 bases from V and 4 bases from J, with 9 bases in between. This CDR3 region has 14 residues. CDR3 DNA sequence: TGCGCCAGCAGCTTGGACAGGGTAGCAGATACGCAGTATTTT. Translating it yields CASSLDRVADTQYF.

The V call is TRBV6-1, the J call TRBJ2-5; 7 bases fit TRBD2. Trimming cost V 6 bases and J 5 bases; bases outside gene matches: 9. From germline, CDR1 is MNHNS and CDR2 SASEGT. The CDR3 has 14 amino acids. The CDR3 reads CASRRTRVGETQYF. The CDR3 DNA follows: TGTGCCAGCAGGAGGACTAGAGTCGGGGAGACCCAGTACTTC.

The gene calls are TRBV7-9 and TRBJ2-1; D is unclear. V dropped 5 bases and J dropped 3 bases, with 5 bases sitting between them. CDR1 is SEHNR, CDR2 FQNEAQ, per germline (reference sequence). This CDR3 region has 12 residues. CDR3 in DNA: TGTGCCAGCAGCCGACTCTACAATGAGCAGTTCTTC. It specifies CASSRLYNEQFF.

This clone showed up just a few times. The rearrangement links TRBV14 to TRBJ2-2; 12 nucleotides agree with TRBD2. Trimming cost V 1 base and J 6 bases; bases outside gene matches: 9. Germline V gene lookup returns CDR1 SGHDN and CDR2 FVKESK. This CDR3 comprises 18 residues. CDR3 amino acids: CASSQGLAGGPGAGELFF. DNA of the CDR3: TGTGCCAGCAGCCAAGGCCTAGCGGGAGGGCCAGGCGCCGGGGAGCTGTTTTTT.